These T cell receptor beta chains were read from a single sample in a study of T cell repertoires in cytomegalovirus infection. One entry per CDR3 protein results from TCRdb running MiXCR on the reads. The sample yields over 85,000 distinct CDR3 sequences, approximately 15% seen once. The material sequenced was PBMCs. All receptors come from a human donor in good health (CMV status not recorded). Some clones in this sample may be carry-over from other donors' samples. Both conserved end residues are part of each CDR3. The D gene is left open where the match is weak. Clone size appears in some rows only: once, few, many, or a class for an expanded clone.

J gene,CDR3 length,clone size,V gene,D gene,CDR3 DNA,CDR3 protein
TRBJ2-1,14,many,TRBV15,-,TGTGCCACCAGCAGAGCAGGACGGTTAGATGAGCAGTTCTTC,CATSRAGRLDEQFF
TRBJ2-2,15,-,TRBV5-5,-,TGTGCCAGCAGCTTGGCGGCGGGGCGGACCGGGGAGCTGTTTTTT,CASSLAAGRTGELFF
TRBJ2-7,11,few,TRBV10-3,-,TGTGCCATACGGGGGTCCTACGAGCAGTACTTC,CAIRGSYEQYF
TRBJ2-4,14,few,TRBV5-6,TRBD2,TGTGCCAGCAGTCTAGCGGGCCCGGGGGGCATTCAGTACTTC,CASSLAGPGGIQYF
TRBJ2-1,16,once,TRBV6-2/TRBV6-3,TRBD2,TGTGCCAGCAGTTACTCGACTAGCGGGGGGTTTCGGGATCAGTTCTTC,CASSYSTSGGFRDQFF
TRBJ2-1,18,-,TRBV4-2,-,TGTGCCAGCAGCCAAGATGAGTGGGGGCAAAGCTCCTACAATGAGCAGTTCTTC,CASSQDEWGQSSYNEQFF
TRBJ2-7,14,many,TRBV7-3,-,TGTGCCAGCAGCCCCATACCGGGGGTGGCCGAGCAGTACTTC,CASSPIPGVAEQYF
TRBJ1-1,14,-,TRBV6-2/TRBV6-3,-,TGTGCCAGCACCTATCCTCATGCGAACACTGAAGCTTTCTTT,CASTYPHANTEAFF
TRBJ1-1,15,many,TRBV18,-,TGTGCCAGCTCACCACAGTCTAACGCCGACACTGAAGCTTTCTTT,CASSPQSNADTEAFF
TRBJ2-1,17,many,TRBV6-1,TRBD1,TGTGCCAGCAGTGAACAGGACGCAGGGGGCTCGGGGAATGAGCAGTTCTTC,CASSEQDAGGSGNEQFF
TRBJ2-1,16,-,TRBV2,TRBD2,TGTGCCAGCAGTTCTAGCGGGGCCGCAGGCTCTAATGAGCAGTTCTTC,CASSSSGAAGSNEQFF
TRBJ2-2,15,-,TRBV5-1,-,TGCGCCAGCAGCCCCGACACGAGGAACGCCGGGGAGCTGTTTTTT,CASSPDTRNAGELFF
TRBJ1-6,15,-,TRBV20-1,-,TGCAGTGCTAGGTGGGGGAACACCTATAATTCACCCCTCCACTTT,CSARWGNTYNSPLHF
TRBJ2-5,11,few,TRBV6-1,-,TGTGCCAGCAGTGAAGCCCCGGCCCAGTACTTC,CASSEAPAQYF
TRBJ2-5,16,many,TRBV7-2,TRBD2,TGTGCCAGCAGCTTGGGGACTAGCGGGGGGCAAGAGACCCAGTACTTC,CASSLGTSGGQETQYF
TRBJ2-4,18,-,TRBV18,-,TGTGCCAGCTCATCGGCGGTTGGTGGCGGGGAAGCCAAAAACATTCAGTACTTC,CASSSAVGGGEAKNIQYF
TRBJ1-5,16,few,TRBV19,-,TGTGCCAGTAGTATCTTTGGGCAGTATAGCAATCAGCCCCAGCATTTT,CASSIFGQYSNQPQHF
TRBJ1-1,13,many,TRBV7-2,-,TGTGCCAGCAGCTTAAAAAGGGGCACTGAAGCTTTCTTT,CASSLKRGTEAFF
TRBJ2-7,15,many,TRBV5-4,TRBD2,TGTGCCAGCAGCCTTACCGGGACTAGCGCTTACGAGCAGTACTTC,CASSLTGTSAYEQYF
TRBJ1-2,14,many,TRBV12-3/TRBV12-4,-,TGTGCCAGCAGTTCCGAGACAGCTAACTATGGCTACACCTTC,CASSSETANYGYTF
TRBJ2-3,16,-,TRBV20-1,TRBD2,TGCAGTGCTGCCCTCCTAAGCGGGGGGGCCTCAGATACGCAGTATTTT,CSAALLSGGASDTQYF
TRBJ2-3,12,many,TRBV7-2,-,TGTGCCAGCAGCACCAGCGCAGATACGCAGTATTTT,CASSTSADTQYF
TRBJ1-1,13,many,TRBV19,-,TGTGCCAGTAGTAGTCCTATGAACACTGAAGCTTTCTTT,CASSSPMNTEAFF
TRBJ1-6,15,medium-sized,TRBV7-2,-,TGTGCCAGCAGCCCTCGACAGATCGATAATTCACCCCTCCACTTT,CASSPRQIDNSPLHF
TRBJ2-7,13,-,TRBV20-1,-,TGCAGTGCTAGAGTACAGAGCTCCTACGAGCAGTACTTC,CSARVQSSYEQYF
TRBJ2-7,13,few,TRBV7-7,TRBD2,TGTGCTAGCAGCTCTGGGACTAGAGGCGAGCAGTACTTC,CASSSGTRGEQYF
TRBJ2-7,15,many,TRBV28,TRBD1,TGTGCCAGCAGTTCACAGACAGGGGGCCGGAACGAGCAGTACTTC,CASSSQTGGRNEQYF
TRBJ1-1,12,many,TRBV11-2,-,TGTGCCAGCAGATGGGGGAACACTGAAGCTTTCTTT,CASRWGNTEAFF
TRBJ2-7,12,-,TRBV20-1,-,TGCAGTGCTGGCGGTAGGGCCTACGAGCAGTACTTC,CSAGGRAYEQYF
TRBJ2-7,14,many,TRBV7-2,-,TGTGCCAGCAGCTTCTGGACGGATTCCTACGAGCAGTACTTC,CASSFWTDSYEQYF
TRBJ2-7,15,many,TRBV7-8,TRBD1,TGTGCCAGCAGCTTAGCCCTGGACAGGGGCAACGAGCAGTACTTC,CASSLALDRGNEQYF
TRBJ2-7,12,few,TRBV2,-,TGTGCCAGCAAGGCGGCGCCCTACGAGCAGTACTTC,CASKAAPYEQYF
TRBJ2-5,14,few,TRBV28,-,TGTGCCAGCAGTTTAGTAGGGACGCAAGAGACCCAGTACTTC,CASSLVGTQETQYF
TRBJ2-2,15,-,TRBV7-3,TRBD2,TGTGCCAGCAGCTCGCTAGCGGGGAACACCGGGGAGCTGTTTTTT,CASSSLAGNTGELFF
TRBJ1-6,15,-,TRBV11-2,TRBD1,TGTGCCAGCAGCGCCCTTGGGACAGGCAATTCACCCCTCCACTTT,CASSALGTGNSPLHF
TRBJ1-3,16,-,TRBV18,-,TGTGCCAGCTCACCCAGCCTGGACCTGGCTGGAAACACCATATATTTT,CASSPSLDLAGNTIYF
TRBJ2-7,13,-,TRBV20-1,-,TGCAGTGCTAGAAAGCAGGGTCCAGACGAGCAGTACTTC,CSARKQGPDEQYF
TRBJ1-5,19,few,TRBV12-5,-,TGTGCTAGTGGTTTGGTAAGACCGACAAACTACAGAGATCTACAGCCCCAGCATTTT,CASGLVRPTNYRDLQPQHF
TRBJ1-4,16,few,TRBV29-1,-,TGCAGCGGAGTAACAGGGACCACGGGGGTTGGTGAAAAACTGTTTTTT,CSGVTGTTGVGEKLFF
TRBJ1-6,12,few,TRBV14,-,TGTGCCAGCAGCCAACAGTATTCACCCCTCCACTTT,CASSQQYSPLHF
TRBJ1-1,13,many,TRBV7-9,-,TGTGCCAGCAGCTTGAACGAGAACACTGAAGCTTTCTTT,CASSLNENTEAFF
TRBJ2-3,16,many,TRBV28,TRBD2,TGTGCCAGCAGTTATGGGACTAGCGGCTTCGCAGATACGCAGTATTTT,CASSYGTSGFADTQYF
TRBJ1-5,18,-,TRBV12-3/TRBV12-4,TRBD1,TGTGCCAGCAGTTGGGCAGGGGGAGGGGTTTTGAGCAATCAGCCCCAGCATTTT,CASSWAGGGVLSNQPQHF
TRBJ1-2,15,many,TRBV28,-,TGTGCCAGCAGTTCCCGTGGTGGCCTAAACTATGGCTACACCTTC,CASSSRGGLNYGYTF
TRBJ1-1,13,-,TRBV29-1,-,TGCAGCGTTGAAGAACGGATGAACACTGAAGCTTTCTTT,CSVEERMNTEAFF
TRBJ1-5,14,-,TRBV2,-,TGTGCCAGCAGTAGGGAGGGGCTCAATCAGCCCCAGCATTTT,CASSREGLNQPQHF
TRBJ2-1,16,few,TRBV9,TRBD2,TGTGCCAGCAGCGTAGGTTGGCGGGGGAGCTACAATGAGCAGTTCTTC,CASSVGWRGSYNEQFF
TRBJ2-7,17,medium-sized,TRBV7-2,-,TGTGCCAGCAGCTTAGGGCCGAACGGGGGAATCTCCTACGAGCAGTACTTC,CASSLGPNGGISYEQYF
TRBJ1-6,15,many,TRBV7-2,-,TGTGCCAGCAGCTTAATTCGGCAGGTGGATTCACCCCTCCACTTT,CASSLIRQVDSPLHF
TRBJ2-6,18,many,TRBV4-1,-,TGCGCCAGCAGCCTACGCGCAGGGGTAGGTACTGGGGCCAACGTCCTGACTTTC,CASSLRAGVGTGANVLTF
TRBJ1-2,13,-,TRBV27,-,TGTGCCAGCAGTTCAAAGCCCACAGGGGGCTACACCTTC,CASSSKPTGGYTF
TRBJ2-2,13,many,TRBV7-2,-,TGTGCCAGCAGCTTAGCGTACACCGGGGAGCTGTTTTTT,CASSLAYTGELFF